Reported below is one T cell receptor beta chain. Its target is unknown. This specimen belongs to a study of response to subunit inactivated influenza vaccine. Study outcomes and limitations: Authors suggested each seasonal flu vaccination may recruit only limited numbers of new T cells.

The V and J ends lost 0 bases and 0 bases respectively, with 8 bases between them. The CDR3 runs 15 residues. TCRdb recomputed calls from the RT-PCR reads with MiXCR, one row per CDR3 protein. Of about 540,000 distinct CDR3 sequences listed, around 25% are singletons. The sample also formed part of further work on T cells expressing NK-cell markers. That work states: Synthesis of TCR beta cDNA relied on 5'RACE template switching carrying UMIs. One observes that, in several donors, these clonotypes were also the leading ones within the CD3+CD56-NKG2C+ fraction.

This receptor was taken from a man in his forties or fifties who received an inactivated influenza vaccine. The chain is built from TRBV12-3 or TRBV12-4 and TRBJ1-2; D not resolved. The sample consisted of CD4+ T cells sorted from PBMCs, taken 12 days after vaccination. The chain's CDR3 is CASSLAGSANYGYTF. The CDR3 DNA reads as TGTGCCAGCAGTTTAGCCGGCTCAGCTAACTATGGCTACACCTTC.